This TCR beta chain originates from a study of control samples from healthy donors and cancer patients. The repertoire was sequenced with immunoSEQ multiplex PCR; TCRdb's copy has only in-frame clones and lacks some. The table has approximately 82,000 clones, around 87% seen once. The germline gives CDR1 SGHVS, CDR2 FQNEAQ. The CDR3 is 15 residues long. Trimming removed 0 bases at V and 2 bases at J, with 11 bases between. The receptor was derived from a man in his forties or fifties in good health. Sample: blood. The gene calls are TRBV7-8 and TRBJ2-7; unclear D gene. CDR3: CASSLATSAAYEQYF. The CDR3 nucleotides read TGTGCCAGCAGCTTAGCGACCTCTGCGGCCTACGAGCAGTACTTC.